This T cell receptor beta chain appears in the sequencing data of a study of blood T cells in healthy people across ages. Study-level results: A conclusive naive versus antigen-experienced comparison was prevented by the unsorted PBMCs.

The length of the CDR3 is 15 residues. From germline, CDR1 is DFQATT and CDR2 SNEGSKA (reference sequence). The V and J ends lost 4 bases and 3 bases respectively, with 19 bases between them. Total RNA extracted from each sample amounted to at least 5 micrograms. For the second PCR, which ran for about 6 to 12 cycles, a sample-barcoded 5' primer and a J-beta primer mix were used. Per sample, CDR3-containing paired-end reads numbered at least 2.5 million. TCRdb itself ran the 5' RACE reads through MiXCR, one entry per CDR3 protein. The sample records fewer than 1,200,000 distinct CDR3 sequences, approximately 26% being singletons. On this clonotype: Its antigen is not identified.

These sequences were also reported in another study, on T cells of mothers and their children. This second report adds: Thymic selection shapes TCR recombination output in related pairs, and it does so similarly in unrelated pairs.

The specimen sequenced was blood. The TCR sequence derives from a girl aged 2 to 10 in good health. V is TRBV20-1 and J is TRBJ2-7, with unresolved D. The CDR3 loop is CSAINPVVMSYEQYF. The CDR3 bases are TGCAGTGCTATCAACCCAGTCGTGATGAGCTACGAGCAGTACTTC.